This T cell receptor beta chain was sequenced for a study of cytomegalovirus exposure and HLA in healthy donors. Primers included in the PCR were 60 Vbeta and 13 Jbeta primers. Only in-frame clones appear in the TCRdb table, and some are missing; sequencing was by immunoSEQ multiplex PCR. Among approximately 150,000 clones, approximately 71% were seen once, and the ten largest hold over 0.9%. This TCR derives from a woman aged 55-70 years in good health and CMV-seronegative. Material: PBMCs.

The CDR3 is CASSQTGEGTDTQYF. CDR3 in DNA: TGTGCCAGCAGCCAAACCGGGGAGGGCACAGATACGCAGTATTTT. This chain joins TRBV7-3 and TRBJ2-3; maybe TRBD2 (6 bases). The CDR3 consists of 15 residues. V was trimmed by 5 bases and J by 1 base, leaving 13 bases between them. CDR1 is SGHTA, CDR2 FQGTGA, per germline.